Listed here is a single T cell receptor (beta chain). As processed by the authors: Reference gene primers were amplified, and this amplification served to estimate nucleated cell counts. The data were produced by immunoSEQ multiplex PCR, yet TCRdb's version contains in-frame clones alone and is incomplete. Clonal size and the V and J genes are those of that table, whereas D and trimming came from the DNA. The sample records about 140,000 clones, over 80% being singletons. The germline V and J ends were trimmed by 1 base and 2 bases, with 9 bases remaining between them. The CDR3 has 14 residues. Germline CDR1 reads MGHRA; CDR2 reads YSYEKL. The sample belongs to a study of blood T cell repertoires in COVID-19. Across the whole study: Collection of acute and convalescent COVID-19 samples took place in the United States, Italy and Spain. Nucleic acid was either cDNA or gDNA, and it came from T cells, B-cell-depleted T cells, or PBMCs.

The clonotype was recovered from a human donor in a cohort sampled during active COVID-19. The V call is TRBV4-1, the J call TRBJ2-7, with D possibly TRBD1 on 5 matching bases. The sequencing sample was made of peripheral blood. Written as DNA, the CDR3 is TGCGCCAGCAGCCAAGGCCTAGGGGCCTACGAGCAGTACTTC. Protein: CASSQGLGAYEQYF.